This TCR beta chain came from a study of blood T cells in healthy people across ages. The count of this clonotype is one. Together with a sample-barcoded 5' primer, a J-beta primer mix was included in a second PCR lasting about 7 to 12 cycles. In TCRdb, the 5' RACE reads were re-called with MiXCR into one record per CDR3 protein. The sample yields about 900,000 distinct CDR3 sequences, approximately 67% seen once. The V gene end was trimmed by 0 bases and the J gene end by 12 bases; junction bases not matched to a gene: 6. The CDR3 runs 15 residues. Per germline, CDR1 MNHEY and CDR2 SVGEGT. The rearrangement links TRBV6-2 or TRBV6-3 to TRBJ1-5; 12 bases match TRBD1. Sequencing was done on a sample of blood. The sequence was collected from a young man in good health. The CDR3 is CASSYSRDRGLVQHF. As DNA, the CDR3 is TGTGCCAGCAGTTACTCCCGGGACAGGGGGCTCGTCCAGCATTTT.